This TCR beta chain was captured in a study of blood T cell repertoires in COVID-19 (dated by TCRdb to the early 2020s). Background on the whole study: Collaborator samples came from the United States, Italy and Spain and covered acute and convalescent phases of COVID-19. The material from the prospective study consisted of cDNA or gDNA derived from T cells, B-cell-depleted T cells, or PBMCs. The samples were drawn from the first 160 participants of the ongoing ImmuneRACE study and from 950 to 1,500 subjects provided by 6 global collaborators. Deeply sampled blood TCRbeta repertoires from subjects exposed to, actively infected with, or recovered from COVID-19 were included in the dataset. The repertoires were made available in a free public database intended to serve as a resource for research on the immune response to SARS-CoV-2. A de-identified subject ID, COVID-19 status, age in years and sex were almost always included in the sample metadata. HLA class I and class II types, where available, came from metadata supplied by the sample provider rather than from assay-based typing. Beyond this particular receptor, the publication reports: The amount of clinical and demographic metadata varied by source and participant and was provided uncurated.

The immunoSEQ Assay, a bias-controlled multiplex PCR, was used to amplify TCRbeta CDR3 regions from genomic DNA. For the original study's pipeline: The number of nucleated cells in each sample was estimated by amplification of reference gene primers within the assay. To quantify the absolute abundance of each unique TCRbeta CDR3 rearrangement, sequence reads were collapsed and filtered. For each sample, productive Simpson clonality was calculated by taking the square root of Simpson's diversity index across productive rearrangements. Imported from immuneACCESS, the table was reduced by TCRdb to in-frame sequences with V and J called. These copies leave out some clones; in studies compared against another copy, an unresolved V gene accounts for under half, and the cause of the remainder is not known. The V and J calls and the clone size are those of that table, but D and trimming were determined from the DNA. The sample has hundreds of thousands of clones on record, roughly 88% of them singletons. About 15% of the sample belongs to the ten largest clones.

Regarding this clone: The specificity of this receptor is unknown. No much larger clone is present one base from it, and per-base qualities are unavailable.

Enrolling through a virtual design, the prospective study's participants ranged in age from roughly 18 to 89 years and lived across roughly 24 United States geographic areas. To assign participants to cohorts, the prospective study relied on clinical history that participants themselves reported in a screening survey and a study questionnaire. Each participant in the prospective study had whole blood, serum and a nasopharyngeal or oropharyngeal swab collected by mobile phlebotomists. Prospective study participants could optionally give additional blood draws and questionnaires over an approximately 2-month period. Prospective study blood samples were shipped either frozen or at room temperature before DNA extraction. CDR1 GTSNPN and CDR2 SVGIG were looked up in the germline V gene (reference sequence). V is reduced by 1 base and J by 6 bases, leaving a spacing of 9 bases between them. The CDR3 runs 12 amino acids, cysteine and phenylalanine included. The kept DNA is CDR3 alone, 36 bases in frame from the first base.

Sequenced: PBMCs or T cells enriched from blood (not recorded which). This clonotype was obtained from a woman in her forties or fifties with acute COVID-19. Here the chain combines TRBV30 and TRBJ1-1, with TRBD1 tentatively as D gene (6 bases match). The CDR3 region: CAWSASGAEAFF. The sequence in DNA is TGTGCCTGGAGTGCTTCAGGGGCTGAAGCTTTCTTT.